The 6 T cell receptor beta chains in this list originate from one sample, sequenced in a study of beta chain features in type 1 diabetes. Investigators reverse transcribed all isolated RNA, so they sequenced expressed TCRB transcripts. The repertoire was sequenced with immunoSEQ multiplex PCR; TCRdb's copy has only in-frame clones and lacks some. There are about 150,000 clones in the sample; around 10% occur only once, and over 2% lies in the top ten. The sequencing input was central memory CD4+ T cells from blood. All receptors derive from a man younger than 35 in good health.

This chain connects TRBV29-1 to TRBJ1-3; no reliable D call. Trimming took 4 bases from V and 9 from J, leaving 13 bases between them. The length of the CDR3 is 12 residues. CDR1 SQVTM and CDR2 ANQGSEA come from the germline V gene. In DNA, the CDR3 is TGCAGCGTTGTTGTTCCTCCGGGCACCATATATTTT. Translated, it gives CSVVVPPGTIYF.

This clone was detected a few times. This chain links TRBV10-3 with TRBJ2-5, with D unresolved. CDR3 size: 14 residues. V gave up 2 bases and J gave up 7 bases, with 14 bases separating them. CDR1 ENHRY and CDR2 SYGVKD come from the germline V gene. The CDR3 DNA reads TGTGCCATCAGTGAGGCAGTTTCCCTGGGGACCCAGTACTTC. Its protein is CAISEAVSLGTQYF.

This clone is medium-sized within its sample. This chain connects TRBV7-9 to TRBJ1-1, with D tentatively TRBD1 (5 bases). CDR1 SEHNR and CDR2 FQNEAQ come from the germline V gene (reference sequence). Between the trimmed V and J ends, which lost 5 bases and 2 bases, there was a span of 12 bases. CDR3 length: 14 residues. CDR3 bases: TGTGCCAGCAGCAAGGGACGGCTAAACACTGAAGCTTTCTTT. It encodes CASSKGRLNTEAFF.

The J gene is TRBJ2-3, the V gene TRBV5-4; TRBD2 aligns across 7 bases. V lost 4 bases to trimming and J lost 6 bases; unmatched junction nucleotides: 11. Germline-derived CDR1 and CDR2 are SGHNT and YYREEE (reference sequence). This CDR3 comprises 15 residues. CDR3 loop: CASSLSSGEADTQYF. CDR3 bases: TGTGCCAGCAGCCTTTCGAGCGGGGAGGCCGATACGCAGTATTTT.

This clone was counted only a few times. The chain has TRBV30 and TRBJ2-5; tentative D call: TRBD2 (6 bases). This CDR3 contains 14 residues. Per the germline V gene, CDR1 is GTSNPN and CDR2 is SVGIG (reference sequence). V dropped 0 bases and J dropped 4 bases, with 12 bases sitting between them. The CDR3, as DNA: TGTGCCTGGAGTGTCGGAATTAGCGGAGAGACCCAGTACTTC. Amino acids: CAWSVGISGETQYF. Full variable domain (remainder filled in from reference TRBV30 and TRBJ2-5): SQTIHQWPATLVQPVGSPLSLECTVEGTSNPNLYWYRQAAGRGLQLLFYSVGIGQISSEVPQNLSASRPQDRQFILSSKKLLLSDSGFYLCAWSVGISGETQYFGPGTRLLVL.

The sample holds a few counts of this clone. As DNA, the CDR3 is TGTGCCAGCAGCAAAGTACAGGGAGGAGCTTTCTTT. Its protein is CASSKVQGGAFF. The chain is built from TRBV5-6 and TRBJ1-1, with a possible D match to TRBD1 (6 bases). V lost 4 bases and J lost 10, with 14 bases in between. This CDR3 contains 12 residues. The germline CDR1 and CDR2 sequences are SGHDT and YYEEEE.